The present T cell receptor beta chain was sequenced within a study of naive and memory T cell subsets. Study results and limitations: A few larger clonotypes appeared in naive repertoires, especially CD8, possibly memory cells re-expressing CD45RA.

Both TRBC1 and TRBC2 were covered by a beta constant-region primer of two equimolar oligonucleotides. Four rounds of PCR amplified the ligated cDNA using nested alpha and beta constant-region primers plus SP2. One entry per CDR3 protein, called by TCRdb with MiXCR from the UMI-ligation and nested PCR reads. The sample yields tens of thousands of distinct CDR3 sequences, about 11% seen once. With respect to this clonotype: Its antigen is currently unknown. A much larger clone is a single base away; this may be a read error.

The receptor was isolated from a human donor in good health. What was sequenced was naive CD4+ T cells from blood.

CDR3 protein: CSAASGGATDTQYF. CDR3 coding DNA: TGCAGTGCTGCCAGCGGGGGGGCCACAGATACGCAGTATTTT. The chain links TRBV20-1 to TRBJ2-3; 10 positions agree with TRBD2. The CDR3 contains 14 residues. The trim removed 5 bases at V and 2 bases at J, leaving 4 bases unmatched. Germline assignment: CDR1 DFQATT and CDR2 SNEGSKA (reference sequence).